This T cell receptor beta chain was sequenced in a study of blood T cell repertoires in COVID-19. On the study more broadly: Spain, Italy and the United States supplied samples that represented acute and convalescent COVID-19. T cells, B-cell-depleted T cells, or PBMCs supplied cDNA or gDNA.

Germline V gene lookup returns CDR1 MGHRA and CDR2 YSYEKL. The CDR3 loop spans 15 amino acids. V was clipped by 3 bases and J by 7 bases; unmatched bases: 8. This clone was seen only once. Original processing methods: How many nucleated cells were present was estimated from reference gene primer amplification. This table comes from immunoSEQ multiplex PCR, and its TCRdb copy is limited to in-frame clones, with some not included. The D gene and trimming were derived from the DNA, and the V and J assignments and clone size from that table. The data show about 180,000 clones, about 85% seen once. The chain has TRBV4-1 and TRBJ1-4; 7 bases align to TRBD1. The sample taken for sequencing was peripheral blood. The TCR sequence derives from an elderly woman with acute or convalescent COVID-19. This CDR3 is CASSHQGGGGEKLFF. In nucleotides, the CDR3 is TGCGCCAGCAGCCACCAAGGGGGCGGCGGTGAAAAACTGTTTTTT.